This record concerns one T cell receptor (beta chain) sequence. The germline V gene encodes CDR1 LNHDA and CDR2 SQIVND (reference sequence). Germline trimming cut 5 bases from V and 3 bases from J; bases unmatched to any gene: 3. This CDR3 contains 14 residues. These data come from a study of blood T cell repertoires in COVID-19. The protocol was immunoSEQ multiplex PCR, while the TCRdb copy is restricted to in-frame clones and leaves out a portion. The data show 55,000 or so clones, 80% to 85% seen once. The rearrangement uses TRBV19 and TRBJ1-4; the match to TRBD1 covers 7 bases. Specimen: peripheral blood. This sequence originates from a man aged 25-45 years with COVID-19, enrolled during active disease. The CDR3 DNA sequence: TGTGCCAGTAGTCCGGGACAGCCTAATGAAAAACTGTTTTTT. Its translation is CASSPGQPNEKLFF.